This T cell receptor beta chain was sequenced for a study of radiotherapy plus CTLA-4 blockade in lung cancer (dated by TCRdb to the late 2010s). Broadly, across the study: Among the enrolled patients, about 19% had an objective response, and around 31% reached disease control. The research as a whole found: Increased serum interferon-beta after radiation, together with early dynamic changes in blood T cell clones, were reported to be the strongest predictors of response. After treatment with radiotherapy and ipilimumab, TCR clones that came from tumors expanded in the peripheral blood.

CDR1 and CDR2, per the germline V gene (reference sequence), are MNHNY and SVGAGI. The CDR3 spans 13 residues, from the cysteine through the phenylalanine. Solely the CDR3 DNA is kept, with 39 bases framed from the first base. Germline trimming amounts to 5 bases on V and 11 bases on J, with 8 as the count of junction bases outside the gene matches. The protocol used for the library was the immunoSEQ multiplex PCR assay. TCRdb took over this immuneACCESS table, retaining in-frame rearrangements with V and J assigned. Such tables are incomplete; in checked studies, under half of the missing clones stem from an unresolved V gene, and the remainder is unexplained. The sample profile shows roughly 42,000 clones; just under 80% of them were found once. The ten largest clones capture less than 25% of the sample. Focal radiation therapy combined with CTLA-4 blockade (ipilimumab) was tested in patients with chemo-refractory metastatic non-small-cell lung cancer.

About this clone itself: Its recognized antigen is unknown. No per-base quality is available; no much larger clone lies one base away.

The specimen comprised peripheral blood, sampled from a patient treated with radiotherapy plus ipilimumab. The V and J segments used are TRBV6-6 and TRBJ1-1, with 10 central nucleotides matching TRBD1. This clonotype was obtained from a human donor with non-small cell lung cancer that progressed on radiotherapy plus ipilimumab. The bases are TGTGCCAGCAGTGGGACAGGGGTGAGTGAGGCTTTCTTT. This translates into CASSGTGVSEAFF.